These 21 T cell receptor beta chains were all obtained from the same sample, sequenced in a study of shared clonotypes between healthy human individuals. Method: immunoSEQ multiplex PCR; TCRdb's copy keeps in-frame clones and lacks some. In the table there are 2 million to 2.5 million clones, 93% of which are singletons. Sequencing was carried out using naive CD4+ T cells from PBMCs. The subset: CD45RA+ positively selected. These receptors all stem from a man aged 18 to 35 in good health. Some clones in this sample may be carry-over from other donors' samples.

The chain uses TRBV5-1 and TRBJ2-5; 8 nucleotides agree with TRBD1. CDR3 length equals 17 residues. J lost 1 base, V lost 1 base, and 9 bases had no gene match. The germline CDR1 and CDR2 sequences are SGHRS and YFSETQ. DNA of the CDR3: TGCGCCAGCAGCTTGAGTCCAATGGGGACAGGCCAAGAGACCCAGTACTTC. It yields the protein CASSLSPMGTGQETQYF. The full variable domain, its missing parts supplied by reference TRBV5-1 and TRBJ2-5, is KAGVTQTPRYLIKTRGQQVTLSCSPISGHRSVSWYQQTPGQGLQFLFEYFSETQRNKGNFPGRFSGRQFSNSRSEMNVSTLELGDSALYLCASSLSPMGTGQETQYFGPGTRLLVL.

The chain recombines TRBV10-1 with TRBJ1-4; 7 nucleotides agree with TRBD1. V shed 0 bases and J 8 bases; nucleotides not matched to a gene: 6. Germline V gene data show CDR1 as WNHNN and CDR2 as SYGVQD (reference sequence). The CDR3 is 15 residues long. The CDR3 region has the DNA TGCGCCAGCAGTGAGTCGAAGGGGGCCAGGGAAAAACTGTTTTTT. Its protein product is CASSESKGAREKLFF.

With respect to this clone: This sample also contains other DNA sequences that code for the same CDR3. This chain joins TRBV5-8 and TRBJ2-1, with D possibly matching TRBD2 (6 bases). This CDR3 is built from 15 residues. Trimming shortened V by 0 bases and J by 3 bases, and 10 bases separated the two germline ends. CDR1 is SGHTS and CDR2 is YDEGEE in the germline V gene. The CDR3 loop is CASSLAGVSYNEQFF. CDR3 DNA: TGTGCCAGCAGCTTGGCGGGAGTGAGCTACAATGAGCAGTTCTTC.

The chain has TRBV14 and TRBJ2-7; 7 positions agree with TRBD1. Germline CDR1 reads SGHDN; CDR2 reads FVKESK. The V gene end was trimmed by 3 bases and the J gene end by 9 bases; junction bases not matched to a gene: 11. There are 14 residues in the CDR3. The CDR3: CASSHSATGSGQYF. CDR3 bases: TGTGCCAGCAGCCATTCTGCGACAGGGAGCGGGCAGTACTTC.

This clone showed up just once. The chain joins TRBV7-9 to TRBJ2-5; 7 bases map to TRBD1. The J call is doubtful: the DNA matches TRBJ2-7 better. In germline, CDR1 is SEHNR, CDR2 FQNEAQ (reference sequence). There are 14 residues in the CDR3. The CDR3 nucleotides read TGTGCCAGCAGCCGTGACAGGGCCTCCTACGAGCAGTACTTC. Its translation is CASSRDRASYEQYF.

The chain combines TRBV27 with TRBJ1-5; D gene unclear. Germline V gives CDR1 MNHEY, CDR2 SMNVEV (reference sequence). With 1 base removed from V and 7 bases from J, the gap between germline ends came to 8 bases. The CDR3 runs to 13 residues. DNA of the CDR3: TGTGCCAGCAGTTTATTTTTCCAGCAGCCCCAGCATTTT. Protein: CASSLFFQQPQHF.

V is TRBV5-4 and J is TRBJ1-1; tentatively, D is TRBD1 (6 bases). This CDR3 is built from 14 residues. V lost 2 bases and J lost 1, with 9 bases in between. Germline V gene lookup returns CDR1 SGHNT and CDR2 YYREEE (reference sequence). The CDR3 DNA reads as TGTGCCAGCAGCTTCGGGGGCGGGAACACTGAAGCTTTCTTT. Translation gives CASSFGGGNTEAFF.

As concerns this clone: Additional DNA sequences in this sample encode the identical CDR3. V is TRBV5-1 and J is TRBJ1-4; unclear D gene. Trimming pared 1 base from V and 4 bases from J, leaving 8 bases between. Germline V gives CDR1 SGHRS, CDR2 YFSETQ. This CDR3 is built from 14 residues. For the CDR3, the DNA is TGCGCCAGCAGCTTGTCTGGGATTAATGAAAAACTGTTTTTT. Protein product: CASSLSGINEKLFF.

The V and J genes are TRBV14 and TRBJ2-1, with 8 bases matching TRBD2. This CDR3 region has 16 residues. Germline CDR1 is SGHDN and CDR2 is FVKESK. V trimming: 4 bases; J trimming: 6 bases; junction bases outside the gene matches: 11. The CDR3 reads CASSRLLAALVNEQFF. The DNA of the CDR3 is TGTGCCAGCAGCCGCCTACTAGCGGCCCTAGTCAATGAGCAGTTCTTC.

The chain is built from TRBV5-1 and TRBJ2-7, with D unclear. The V end lost 4 bases, the J end lost 2 bases, and 10 bases lay between the germline ends. Germline values: CDR1 SGHRS, CDR2 YFSETQ. The CDR3 has 13 residues. The CDR3 region has the DNA TGCGCCAGCAGCCCCGGAAAGCCCTACGAGCAGTACTTC. Protein: CASSPGKPYEQYF.

The genes are TRBV28 and TRBJ1-2; no firm D call. CDR3 size: 16 residues. V dropped 3 bases and J dropped 8 bases, with 22 bases sitting between them. CDR1 and CDR2 from the germline V gene are MDHEN and SYDVKM. The CDR3 coding sequence is TGTGCCAGCAGTTTGTATGGGAGCCACGTCTCTCGAGGCTACACCTTC. Residues: CASSLYGSHVSRGYTF.

The chain employs TRBV5-4 and TRBJ2-5; 8 nucleotides align to TRBD1. Trimming at V came to 1 base and at J to 5 bases, leaving 7 bases not matched to a gene. The CDR3 runs 15 residues. Germline CDR1 reads SGHNT; CDR2 reads YYREEE (reference sequence). CDR3 DNA sequence: TGTGCCAGCAGCTTGACAGGGGGGCGAGTGGAGACCCAGTACTTC. It is translated as CASSLTGGRVETQYF. The variable domain in full, completed from reference TRBV5-4 and TRBJ2-5, reads ETGVTQSPTHLIKTRGQQVTLRCSSQSGHNTVSWYQQALGQGPQFIFQYYREEENGRGNFPPRFSGLQFPNYSSELNVNALELDDSALYLCASSLTGGRVETQYFGPGTRLLVL.

This clone was detected a few times. The chain links TRBV28 to TRBJ1-1; maybe TRBD1 (5 bases). CDR1 is MDHEN, CDR2 SYDVKM, per germline. Between the trimmed V and J ends, which lost 2 bases and 10 bases, there was a span of 17 bases. The CDR3 covers 14 residues. CDR3 region: CASSLPQGLTGAFF. CDR3 coding DNA: TGTGCCAGCAGTTTACCCCAGGGTCTTACCGGAGCTTTCTTT.

This clone was observed a handful of times. The rearrangement links TRBV28 to TRBJ1-2; D unclear. The V and J ends lost 3 bases and 4 bases respectively, with 9 bases between them. The CDR3 covers 13 residues. Germline values: CDR1 MDHEN, CDR2 SYDVKM. This chain's CDR3 is CASSFQLSYGYTF. In DNA, the CDR3 is TGTGCCAGCAGTTTCCAGCTGTCCTATGGCTACACCTTC.

The rearrangement joins TRBV19 to TRBJ2-7, with TRBD2 matching 8 bases. V shed 3 bases and J 4 bases; nucleotides not matched to a gene: 5. The CDR3 loop spans 14 amino acids. The germline gives CDR1 LNHDA, CDR2 SQIVND (reference sequence). This chain's CDR3 is CASSMLGRGYEQYF. The CDR3 bases are TGTGCCAGTAGTATGCTCGGGAGGGGTTACGAGCAGTACTTC.

On this clone itself: The same CDR3 also results from other DNA sequences found in this sample. The chain employs TRBV28 and TRBJ2-1, with 9 bases identical to TRBD2. Germline CDR1 reads MDHEN; CDR2 reads SYDVKM. This CDR3 is built from 15 residues. With 5 bases clipped from V and 0 bases from J, the junction kept 2 bases outside the gene matches. In DNA form, the CDR3 reads TGTGCCAGCAGTCTAGCGGGACCCTCCTACAATGAGCAGTTCTTC. This gives the protein CASSLAGPSYNEQFF.

The J gene is TRBJ2-7, the V gene TRBV7-2; D ambiguous. This CDR3 has 13 amino acids. Between the trimmed V and J ends, which lost 5 bases and 3 bases, there was a span of 11 bases. Germline CDR1 SGHTA, CDR2 FQGNSA. CDR3 bases: TGTGCCAGCAGCATTGGAGCCTTCTACGAGCAGTACTTC. Amino acids: CASSIGAFYEQYF.

V gene TRBV28 combines with J gene TRBJ2-1; 8 nucleotides agree with TRBD2. The V gene end was trimmed by 6 bases and the J gene end by 4 bases; junction bases not matched to a gene: 2. Germline CDR1 reads MDHEN; CDR2 reads SYDVKM. The CDR3 totals 13 residues. For the CDR3, the DNA is TGTGCCAGCAGACTAGCGGCATACAATGAGCAGTTCTTC. It codes for CASRLAAYNEQFF.

The chain employs TRBV15 and TRBJ2-7, with 9 bases fitting TRBD1. CDR1 and CDR2 (germline): LNHNV, YYDKDF (reference sequence). V was clipped by 0 bases and J by 5 bases; unmatched bases: 8. There are 16 residues in the CDR3. CDR3 nucleotides: TGTGCCACCAGCAGAGATTATGGGGACAGGGTGAACGAGCAGTACTTC. Translating it yields CATSRDYGDRVNEQYF.

The genes are TRBV9 and TRBJ1-3; weak D call: TRBD1 (5 bases). V was clipped by 3 bases and J by 0 bases, with 16 bases between them. Germline CDR1 reads SGDLS; CDR2 reads YYNGEE. This CDR3 comprises 17 residues. The CDR3 sequence: CASSAGPGQYSGNTIYF. In nucleotides, the CDR3 is TGTGCCAGCAGCGCGGGACCAGGGCAATACTCTGGAAACACCATATATTTT.

The chain is built from TRBV29-1 and TRBJ1-2, with 10 bases aligning to TRBD1. Germline CDR1 is SQVTM and CDR2 is ANQGSEA. This CDR3 is 14 amino acids long. Germline trimming cut 7 bases from V and 2 bases from J; bases unmatched to any gene: 7. CDR3 nucleotide sequence: TGCAGCGCTACGACAGGGGGCACGAACTATGGCTACACCTTC. Residues: CSATTGGTNYGYTF.